This T cell receptor beta chain was found in a study of blood T cell repertoires in COVID-19. Study-level information: From the United States, Italy and Spain came samples of acute and convalescent COVID-19. PBMCs, B-cell-depleted T cells, or T cells were the source of the cDNA or gDNA that made up the material.

Profiling relied on immunoSEQ multiplex PCR, and the TCRdb table lists in-frame clones only, not all of them. The table shows about 190,000 clones, with approximately 80% occurring only once. The V and J ends lost 4 bases and 1 base respectively, with 11 bases between them. Germline V gene lookup returns CDR1 MNHEY and CDR2 SVGEGT. The CDR3 is made up of 15 amino acids. This rearrangement joins TRBV6-2 or TRBV6-3 to TRBJ1-5; possibly TRBD1 for D (5 bases). This sequence was found in a man in his fifties or sixties who had recovered from COVID-19. Sequenced material: peripheral blood. DNA for the CDR3: TGTGCCAGCAGTTCCATAGGGGCGAGCAATCAGCCCCAGCATTTT. Its translation is CASSSIGASNQPQHF.